This T cell receptor (beta chain) was obtained from a study of T cell responses to AZD1222 COVID-19 vaccine. Germline values: CDR1 SEHNR, CDR2 FQNEAQ (reference sequence). V shed 1 base, J shed 7 bases, and the junction held 1 base outside the gene matches. This CDR3 has 14 amino acids. Remarks on this clone: Its antigen is not known.

General observations from the study: Dominant CD4 TCR responses targeted spike regions 160-218 and 743-854. A rise in Spike-specific TCR breadth and depth followed two AZD1222 doses.

Here immunoSEQ multiplex PCR was the method, and the copy in TCRdb shows in-frame clones only, minus some. The sample carries approximately 180,000 clones, 85% to 90% recorded once. J is TRBJ1-6 and V is TRBV7-9; 7 bases map to TRBD1. The sample in question was peripheral blood, obtained 28 days after the second AZD1222 dose. This receptor was identified in an adult who received the AZD1222 COVID-19 vaccine. The CDR3 DNA follows: TGTGCCAGCAGCTTAGAGGGGGCGAATTCACCCCTCCACTTT. It translates to CASSLEGANSPLHF.